Following are 2 T cell receptor beta chains from one sample sequenced in a study of chronic HIV infection and antiretroviral therapy. Using its own MiXCR run on the 5' RACE reads, TCRdb lists one record per CDR3 protein. This table holds more than 25,000 distinct CDR3 sequences, 7.5% to 10% found once. Sequenced: peripheral blood. The receptors here all came from an adult who had HIV and had not received antiretroviral therapy, or was an uninfected healthy control (not recorded which).

This clonotype was picked up a small number of times. The chain carries TRBV2 and TRBJ2-4, with D tentatively TRBD1 (6 bases). V lost 6 bases, J lost 4 bases, and 16 bases lay in between. In germline, CDR1 is SNHLY, CDR2 FYNNEI. The CDR3 runs to 15 residues. CDR3 loop: CASRTTGNPKNIQYF. CDR3 nucleotide sequence: TGTGCCAGCAGAACAACAGGGAACCCTAAAAACATTCAGTACTTC.

This clonotype was observed many times. V and J are TRBV7-9 and TRBJ2-7; weak D call: TRBD1 (5 bases). The CDR3 totals 14 residues. V lost 1 base and J lost 2, with 9 bases in between. Germline values: CDR1 SEHNR, CDR2 FQNEAQ (reference sequence). CDR3 region: CASSLVGPTYEQYF. The CDR3 bases are TGTGCCAGCAGCTTAGTGGGGCCAACCTACGAGCAGTACTTC.